This T cell receptor beta chain was profiled in a study of T cells in localized non-small cell lung cancer. The study's findings and limits: Median detection of top 100 tumor clones in adjacent lung was about 60 clones.

As to this clone: Its antigen is unidentified.

Some clones are missing from TCRdb's copy, which holds only in-frame ones; the method was immunoSEQ multiplex PCR. The sample has 20,000 to 25,000 clones; roughly nine tenths are singletons. V dropped 0 bases and J dropped 3 bases, with 13 bases sitting between them. CDR1 is SGHRS and CDR2 is YFSETQ in the germline V gene. This CDR3 comprises 15 residues. The gene calls are TRBV5-1 and TRBJ2-7; D may be TRBD2 (7 bases). The specimen comprised peripheral blood, sampled before any cancer treatment. The clonotype originates from a male donor at least 60 years old with stage I lung adenocarcinoma. Here the CDR3 reads CASSLAGGLVYEQYF. In DNA form, the CDR3 reads TGCGCCAGCAGCTTGGCCGGGGGGCTGGTCTACGAGCAGTACTTC.